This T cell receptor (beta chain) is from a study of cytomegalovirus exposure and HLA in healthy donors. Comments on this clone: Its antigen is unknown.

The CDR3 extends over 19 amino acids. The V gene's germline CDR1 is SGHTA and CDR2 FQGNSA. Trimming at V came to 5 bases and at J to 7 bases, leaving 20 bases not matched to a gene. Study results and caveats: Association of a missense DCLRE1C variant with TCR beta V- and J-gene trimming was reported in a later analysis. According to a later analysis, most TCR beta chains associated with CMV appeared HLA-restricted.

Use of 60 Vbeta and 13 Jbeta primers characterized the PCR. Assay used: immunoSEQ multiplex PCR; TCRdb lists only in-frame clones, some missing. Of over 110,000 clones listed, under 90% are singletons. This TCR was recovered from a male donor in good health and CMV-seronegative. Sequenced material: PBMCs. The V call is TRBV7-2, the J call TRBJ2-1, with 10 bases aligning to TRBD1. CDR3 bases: TGTGCCAGCAGCAAAGACAGGGGGCCCAGCGGCCTACGAGGGAATGAGCAGTTCTTC. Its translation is CASSKDRGPSGLRGNEQFF.